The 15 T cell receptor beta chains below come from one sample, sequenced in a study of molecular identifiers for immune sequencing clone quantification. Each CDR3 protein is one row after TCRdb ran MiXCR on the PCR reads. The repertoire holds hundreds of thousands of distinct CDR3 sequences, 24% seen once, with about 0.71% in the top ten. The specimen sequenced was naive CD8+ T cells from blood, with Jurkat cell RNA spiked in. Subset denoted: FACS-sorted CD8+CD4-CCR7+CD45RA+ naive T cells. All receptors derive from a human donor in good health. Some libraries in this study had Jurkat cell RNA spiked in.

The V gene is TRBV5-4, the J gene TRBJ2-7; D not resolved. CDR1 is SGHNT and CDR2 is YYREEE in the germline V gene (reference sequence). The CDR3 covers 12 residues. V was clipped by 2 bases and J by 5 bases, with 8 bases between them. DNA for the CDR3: TGTGCCAGCAGCTTTGGACCCAACGAGCAGTACTTC. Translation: CASSFGPNEQYF.

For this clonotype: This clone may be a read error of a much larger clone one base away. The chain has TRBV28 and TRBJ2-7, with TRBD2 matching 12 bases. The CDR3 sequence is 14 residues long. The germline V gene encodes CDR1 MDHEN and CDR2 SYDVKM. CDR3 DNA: TGTGCCGGCAGTGTGACTAGCGGGAGTTACGAGCAGTACTTC. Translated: CAGSVTSGSYEQYF.

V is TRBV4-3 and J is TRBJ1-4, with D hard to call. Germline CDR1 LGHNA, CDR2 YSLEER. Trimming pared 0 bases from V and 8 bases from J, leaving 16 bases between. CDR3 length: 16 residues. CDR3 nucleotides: TGCGCCAGCAGCCAAGATCGGAGAGGGCCTCGGGAAAAACTGTTTTTT. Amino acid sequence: CASSQDRRGPREKLFF.

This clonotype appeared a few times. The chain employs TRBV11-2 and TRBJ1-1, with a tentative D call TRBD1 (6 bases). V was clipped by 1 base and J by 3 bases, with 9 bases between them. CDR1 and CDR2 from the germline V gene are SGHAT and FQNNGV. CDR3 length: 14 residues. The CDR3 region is CASSLGRGYTEAFF. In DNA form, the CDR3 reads TGTGCCAGCAGCTTAGGCAGGGGCTACACTGAAGCTTTCTTT. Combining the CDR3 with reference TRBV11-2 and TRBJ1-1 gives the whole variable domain EAGVAQSPRYKIIEKRQSVAFWCNPISGHATLYWYQQILGQGPKLLIQFQNNGVVDDSQLPKDRFSAERLKGVDSTLKIQPAKLEDSAVYLCASSLGRGYTEAFFGQGTRLTVV.

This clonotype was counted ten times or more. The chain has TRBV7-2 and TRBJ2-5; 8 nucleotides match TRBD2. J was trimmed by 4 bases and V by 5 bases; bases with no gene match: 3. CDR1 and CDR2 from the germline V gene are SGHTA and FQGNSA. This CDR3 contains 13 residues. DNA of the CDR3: TGTGCCAGCAGCACCGGACTAGCAGAGACCCAGTACTTC. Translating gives CASSTGLAETQYF.

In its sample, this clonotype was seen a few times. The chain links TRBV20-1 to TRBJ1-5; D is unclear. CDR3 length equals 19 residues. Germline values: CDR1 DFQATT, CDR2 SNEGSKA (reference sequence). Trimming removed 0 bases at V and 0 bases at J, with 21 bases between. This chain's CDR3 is CSARDVQTEILYSNQPQHF. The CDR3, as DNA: TGCAGTGCTAGAGATGTGCAGACGGAGATACTTTATAGCAATCAGCCCCAGCATTTT.

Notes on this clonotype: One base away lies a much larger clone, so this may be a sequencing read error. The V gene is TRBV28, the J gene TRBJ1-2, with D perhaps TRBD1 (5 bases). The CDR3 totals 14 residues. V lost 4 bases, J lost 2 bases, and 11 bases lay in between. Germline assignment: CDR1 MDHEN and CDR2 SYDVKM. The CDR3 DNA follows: TGTGCCAGCAGTTCGGGACTAAACAACTATGGCTACACCTTC. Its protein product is CASSSGLNNYGYTF.

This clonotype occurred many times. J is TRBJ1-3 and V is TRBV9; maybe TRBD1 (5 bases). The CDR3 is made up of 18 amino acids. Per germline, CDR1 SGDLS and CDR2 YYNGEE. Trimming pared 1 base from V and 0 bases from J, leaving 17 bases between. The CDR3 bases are TGTGCCAGCAGCGTAACCCACCTGACAGCGTCCTCTGGAAACACCATATATTTT. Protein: CASSVTHLTASSGNTIYF.

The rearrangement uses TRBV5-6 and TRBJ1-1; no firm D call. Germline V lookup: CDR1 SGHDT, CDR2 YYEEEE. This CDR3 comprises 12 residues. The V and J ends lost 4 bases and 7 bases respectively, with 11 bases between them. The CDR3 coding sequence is TGTGCCAGCAGCCTTGTCGGCTTTGAAGCTTTCTTT. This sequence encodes CASSLVGFEAFF.

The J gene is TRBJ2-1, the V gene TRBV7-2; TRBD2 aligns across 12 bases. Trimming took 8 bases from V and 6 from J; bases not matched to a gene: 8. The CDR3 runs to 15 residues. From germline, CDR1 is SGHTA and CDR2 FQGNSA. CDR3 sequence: CASQTKLAGGNEQFF. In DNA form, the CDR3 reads TGTGCCAGCCAGACCAAACTAGCGGGGGGCAATGAGCAGTTCTTC. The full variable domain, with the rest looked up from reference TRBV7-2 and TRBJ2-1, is GAGVSQSPSNKVTEKGKDVELRCDPISGHTALYWYRQSLGQGLEFLIYFQGNSAPDKSGLPSDRFSAERTGGSVSTLTIQRTQQEDSAVYLCASQTKLAGGNEQFFGPGTRLTVL.

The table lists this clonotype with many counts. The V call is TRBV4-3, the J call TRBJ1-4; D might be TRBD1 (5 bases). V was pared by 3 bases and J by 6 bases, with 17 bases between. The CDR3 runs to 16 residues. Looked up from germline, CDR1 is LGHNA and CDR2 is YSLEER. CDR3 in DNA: TGCGCCAGCAGCCAGGACCGAAGGGGTTCCTATGAAAAACTGTTTTTT. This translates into CASSQDRRGSYEKLFF.

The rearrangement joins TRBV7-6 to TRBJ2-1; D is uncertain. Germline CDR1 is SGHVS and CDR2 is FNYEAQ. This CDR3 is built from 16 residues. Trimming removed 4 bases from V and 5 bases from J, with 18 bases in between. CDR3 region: CASSYSAGGSDNEQFF. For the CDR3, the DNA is TGTGCCAGCAGCTACTCCGCAGGTGGGTCCGACAATGAGCAGTTCTTC.

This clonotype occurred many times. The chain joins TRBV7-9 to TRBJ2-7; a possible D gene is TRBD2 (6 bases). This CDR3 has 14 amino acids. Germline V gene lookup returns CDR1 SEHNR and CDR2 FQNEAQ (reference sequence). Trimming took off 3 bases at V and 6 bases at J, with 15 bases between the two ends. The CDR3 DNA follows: TGTGCCAGCAGCTTGGGACTCGCGCCCGGCGAGCAGTACTTC. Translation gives CASSLGLAPGEQYF.

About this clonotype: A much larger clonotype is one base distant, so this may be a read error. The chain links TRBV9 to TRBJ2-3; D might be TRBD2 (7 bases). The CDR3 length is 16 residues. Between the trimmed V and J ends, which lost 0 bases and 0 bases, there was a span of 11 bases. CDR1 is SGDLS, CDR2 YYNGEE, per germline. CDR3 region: CASSVEGGGSTDTQYF. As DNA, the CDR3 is TGTGCCAGCAGCGTAGAGGGCGGGGGCAGCACAGATACGCAGTATTTT.

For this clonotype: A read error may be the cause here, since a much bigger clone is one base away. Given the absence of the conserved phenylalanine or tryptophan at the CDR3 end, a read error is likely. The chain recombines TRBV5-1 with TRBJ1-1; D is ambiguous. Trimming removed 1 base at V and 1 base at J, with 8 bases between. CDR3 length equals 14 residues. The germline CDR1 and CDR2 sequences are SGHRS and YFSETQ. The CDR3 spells CASSLYRPNTEAFS. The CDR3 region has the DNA TGCGCCAGCAGCTTGTATAGACCGAACACTGAAGCTTTCTCT.